Described below is a single TCR beta chain sequence and its context. Its specificity is not known. V lost 3 bases, J lost 6 bases, and 12 bases lay in between. The length of the CDR3 is 13 residues. This sample stems from a study of T cell responses to AZD1222 COVID-19 vaccine. Findings and caveats of the study: In the spike-specific TCR repertoire, nearly half reportedly target unmutated variant regions. CD4 TCRs covered the whole spike, strongest at regions 160-218 and 743-854.

TCRdb's copy holds only in-frame clones and misses some; the assay was immunoSEQ multiplex PCR. Of 95,000 to 150,000 clones detected, approximately 88% appear once; the ten largest clones hold around 5%. V and J are TRBV12-3 or TRBV12-4 and TRBJ2-7; perhaps TRBD2 as D (5 bases). This specimen consisted of peripheral blood, obtained on day 0 of AZD1222 vaccination. The sequence came from an adult in good health. The CDR3 coding sequence is TGTGCCAGCAGTTTTATGGGCGCGGGCGAGCAGTACTTC. As protein: CASSFMGAGEQYF.